Listed below are T cell receptor beta chains from one sample, sequenced in a study of post-analysis software for immune sequencing data. MiXCR was run by TCRdb on the PCR reads, yielding one entry per CDR3 protein. The sample lists about half a million distinct CDR3 sequences, 34% occurring once. Specimen: blood. These receptors were taken from a girl aged 2-17 years with multiple sclerosis. The CDR3 runs from the conserved cysteine through the conserved F or W. The order of the fields is J gene, D gene, clone size, V gene, CDR3 length, CDR3 protein, CDR3 DNA. D genes are given only for firm matches. Only some rows state a clone size, as once, few, many or a class for expanded clones.

>TRBJ2-7|TRBD2|few|TRBV3-1|13
CASSLGTRGEQYF
TGTGCCAGCAGCCTAGGGACTAGAGGCGAGCAGTACTTC
>TRBJ1-1|TRBD1|-|TRBV29-1|14
CSVEQTGGNTEAFF
TGCAGCGTTGAACAGACAGGGGGTAACACTGAAGCTTTCTTT
>TRBJ2-7|-|-|TRBV9|14
CASSVGALSYEQYF
TGTGCCAGCAGCGTAGGGGCCCTGTCCTACGAGCAGTACTTC
>TRBJ2-5|TRBD2|-|TRBV7-2|15
CASLSSGGAAETQYF
TGTGCCAGCCTGTCTAGCGGGGGGGCCGCAGAGACCCAGTACTTC
>TRBJ2-1|TRBD1|-|TRBV9|15
CASSVGQGVYNEQFF
TGTGCCAGCAGCGTTGGACAGGGGGTTTACAATGAGCAGTTCTTC
>TRBJ1-5|TRBD1|few|TRBV6-6|15
CASSYAGTENQPQHF
TGTGCCAGCAGTTACGCCGGGACAGAAAATCAGCCCCAGCATTTT
>TRBJ2-3|TRBD2|many|TRBV7-8|15
CASSLLAGGTTTQYF
TGTGCCAGCAGCCTACTAGCGGGGGGAACTACTACGCAGTATTTT
>TRBJ2-6|-|few|TRBV11-2|17
CASSLTRGLLGANVLTF
TGTGCCAGCAGCTTAACGAGAGGTCTCCTTGGGGCCAACGTCCTGACTTTC
>TRBJ2-3|-|few|TRBV7-8|14
CASSAGGTSDTQYF
TGTGCCAGCAGCGCGGGCGGGACTTCAGATACGCAGTATTTT
>TRBJ2-6|TRBD1|-|TRBV20-1|18
CSASLQGAVNSGANVLTF
TGTAGTGCTTCCCTACAGGGGGCGGTCAACTCTGGGGCCAACGTCCTGACTTTC
>TRBJ2-3|-|-|TRBV5-1|14
CASCNLRGGDTQYF
TGCGCCAGCTGCAATCTGAGGGGAGGAGATACGCAGTATTTT
>TRBJ1-5|TRBD1|-|TRBV28|16
CASSLGTGFDNQPQHF
TGTGCCAGCAGTTTGGGGACAGGGTTCGACAATCAGCCCCAGCATTTT
>TRBJ2-5|TRBD2|-|TRBV20-1|15
CSASSAGGQQETQYF
TGCAGTGCTAGCTCAGCGGGGGGCCAACAAGAGACCCAGTACTTC
>TRBJ2-3|-|few|TRBV29-1|16
CSVTALPRGPTDTQYF
TGCAGCGTTACCGCCCTCCCCCGCGGACCCACAGATACGCAGTATTTT
>TRBJ1-4|TRBD1|few|TRBV7-2|12
CASSGTGFELFF
TGTGCCAGCAGCGGGACAGGGTTCGAACTGTTTTTT
>TRBJ1-1|TRBD1|many|TRBV7-9|14
CASSSRTGDTEAFF
TGTGCCAGCAGCTCACGGACAGGGGACACTGAAGCTTTCTTT
>TRBJ2-1|TRBD2|-|TRBV11-3|19
CASSPQRWSGGASYNEQFF
TGTGCCAGCAGCCCCCAACGTTGGAGCGGGGGGGCCTCCTACAATGAGCAGTTCTTC